The rows below give T cell receptor beta chains drawn from one sample of a study of blood T cell repertoires in COVID-19. The data were produced by immunoSEQ multiplex PCR, yet TCRdb's version contains in-frame clones alone and is incomplete. This table has some 140,000 clones, 70% to 90% appearing once. Sequenced material: peripheral blood. The origin of the receptors is a man aged 60 to 69 with COVID-19, enrolled during active disease. CDR3s include the opening cysteine and the closing phenylalanine or tryptophan. The order of the fields is J gene, D gene, clone size, V gene, CDR3 DNA, CDR3 protein. The D gene is left open where the match is weak. Size tells how often a clone was seen (once, few, many) or the class of an expanded clone, and some rows leave it out.

j_call: TRBJ2-7
d_call: TRBD2
clone_size: NA
v_call: TRBV2
cdr3_nt: TGTGCCAGCCGACTTAGCGGGGCCTCCTACGAGCAGTACTTC
cdr3_aa: CASRLSGASYEQYF

j_call: TRBJ1-5
d_call: NA
clone_size: NA
v_call: TRBV12-3/TRBV12-4
cdr3_nt: TGTGCCAGCAGAGGACAGAATCAGCCCCAGCATTTT
cdr3_aa: CASRGQNQPQHF

j_call: TRBJ1-3
d_call: NA
clone_size: NA
v_call: TRBV6-4
cdr3_nt: TGTGCCAGCGCCACTATTCCTGGAAACACCATATATTTT
cdr3_aa: CASATIPGNTIYF

j_call: TRBJ1-1
d_call: NA
clone_size: NA
v_call: TRBV2
cdr3_nt: TGTGCCAGCAGTGAACTCACTGAAGCTTTCTTT
cdr3_aa: CASSELTEAFF

j_call: TRBJ2-7
d_call: TRBD2
clone_size: many
v_call: TRBV6-5
cdr3_nt: TGTGCCAGCAGGGCGGGAGGGACCTTCGATGGGCAGTACTTC
cdr3_aa: CASRAGGTFDGQYF

j_call: TRBJ2-2
d_call: TRBD1
clone_size: NA
v_call: TRBV7-2
cdr3_nt: TGTGCCAGCAGCCAGGGCCAAGGGGGCGGCACCGGGGAGCTGTTTTTT
cdr3_aa: CASSQGQGGGTGELFF

j_call: TRBJ2-7
d_call: NA
clone_size: NA
v_call: TRBV7-3
cdr3_nt: TGTGCCAGCAGCTCTGAGCCAGGTTCTTCCTACGAGCAGTACTTC
cdr3_aa: CASSSEPGSSYEQYF

j_call: TRBJ1-5
d_call: NA
clone_size: NA
v_call: TRBV4-1
cdr3_nt: TGCGCCAGCAGCCAAGTGACCGACAGGTTAAGCAATCAGCCCCAGCATTTT
cdr3_aa: CASSQVTDRLSNQPQHF

j_call: TRBJ2-4
d_call: TRBD2
clone_size: NA
v_call: TRBV3-1/TRBV3-2
cdr3_nt: TGTGCCAGCAGCCAAAGAGGACTAGCCTTCGGCAAAAACATTCAGTACTTC
cdr3_aa: CASSQRGLAFGKNIQYF

j_call: TRBJ2-5
d_call: TRBD2
clone_size: NA
v_call: TRBV7-9
cdr3_nt: TGTGCCAGCAGCTCAGAGCGGGGATCGGTAGAGACCCAGTACTTC
cdr3_aa: CASSSERGSVETQYF

j_call: TRBJ2-1
d_call: NA
clone_size: NA
v_call: TRBV28
cdr3_nt: TGTGCCAGCAGTGAACAGGGTATCTCCTACAATGAGCAGTTCTTC
cdr3_aa: CASSEQGISYNEQFF

j_call: TRBJ2-1
d_call: NA
clone_size: NA
v_call: TRBV29-1
cdr3_nt: TGCAGCGTTGAAGACCCCGTTGTCAGGGTCACTAGCCGGTTTCTGTACAATGAGCAGTTCTTC
cdr3_aa: CSVEDPVVRVTSRFLYNEQFF

j_call: TRBJ1-3
d_call: NA
clone_size: NA
v_call: TRBV6-6
cdr3_nt: TGTGCCAGCAGTTACCTGACAGTAGGAAACACCATATATTTT
cdr3_aa: CASSYLTVGNTIYF

j_call: TRBJ1-1
d_call: NA
clone_size: NA
v_call: TRBV30
cdr3_nt: TGTGCCTGGAGTGTGGGGGGATTGGCTGAAGCTTTCTTT
cdr3_aa: CAWSVGGLAEAFF

j_call: TRBJ1-6
d_call: NA
clone_size: NA
v_call: TRBV19
cdr3_nt: TGTGCCAGTAGTGCCTCAAGGGGAAGTAATTCACCCCTCCACTTT
cdr3_aa: CASSASRGSNSPLHF

j_call: TRBJ2-7
d_call: NA
clone_size: NA
v_call: TRBV28
cdr3_nt: TGTGCCAGCAGTTTCGGGGGTCTCTACGAGCAGTACTTC
cdr3_aa: CASSFGGLYEQYF

j_call: TRBJ2-1
d_call: TRBD2
clone_size: NA
v_call: TRBV5-4
cdr3_nt: TGTGCCAGCAGCTGGACTAGCGCTCCTTTCGGTGAGCAGTTCTTC
cdr3_aa: CASSWTSAPFGEQFF

j_call: TRBJ1-1
d_call: NA
clone_size: NA
v_call: TRBV20-1
cdr3_nt: TGCAGTGCTAGAGATCTCCCTTCCGCTTTCTTT
cdr3_aa: CSARDLPSAFF

j_call: TRBJ1-1
d_call: TRBD1
clone_size: few
v_call: TRBV24-1
cdr3_nt: TGTGCCACCAGTGATACCCCGACGACAGGGGGGAGGACTGAAGCTTTCTTT
cdr3_aa: CATSDTPTTGGRTEAFF

j_call: TRBJ1-6
d_call: TRBD1
clone_size: once
v_call: TRBV9
cdr3_nt: TGTGCCAGCAGCGTGAACTCAGGGGGCGCGTCTTCACCCCTCCACTTT
cdr3_aa: CASSVNSGGASSPLHF

j_call: TRBJ2-2
d_call: NA
clone_size: NA
v_call: TRBV5-1
cdr3_nt: TGCGCCAGCAGCTTGGCCCAGGCGAACACCGGGGAGCTGTTTTTT
cdr3_aa: CASSLAQANTGELFF

j_call: TRBJ1-2
d_call: TRBD1
clone_size: NA
v_call: TRBV6-5
cdr3_nt: TGTGCCAGCAGTTACTCGAGGGCAGGGGGACTCTATGGCTACACCTTC
cdr3_aa: CASSYSRAGGLYGYTF

j_call: TRBJ2-6
d_call: NA
clone_size: NA
v_call: TRBV4-3
cdr3_nt: TGCGCCAGCAGCCAAGGGGAGTCTGGGGCCAACGTCCTGACTTTC
cdr3_aa: CASSQGESGANVLTF

j_call: TRBJ2-1
d_call: NA
clone_size: NA
v_call: TRBV12-5
cdr3_nt: TGTGCTAGTGGTTCTACCCCTGGGCTAGCCATTCTTACGACCCCAGACTACAATGAGCAGTTCTTC
cdr3_aa: CASGSTPGLAILTTPDYNEQFF